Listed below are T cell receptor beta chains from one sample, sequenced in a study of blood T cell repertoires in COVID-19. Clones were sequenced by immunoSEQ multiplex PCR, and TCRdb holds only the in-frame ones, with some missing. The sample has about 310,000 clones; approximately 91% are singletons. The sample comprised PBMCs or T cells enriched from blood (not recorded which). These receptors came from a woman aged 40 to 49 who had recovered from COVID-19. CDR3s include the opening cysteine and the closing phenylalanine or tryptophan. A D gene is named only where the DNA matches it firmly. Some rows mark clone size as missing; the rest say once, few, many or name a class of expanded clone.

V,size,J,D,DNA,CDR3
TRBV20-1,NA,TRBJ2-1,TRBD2,TGCAGTGCTAGTACCAGCGGGAGAATCTACAATGAGCAGTTCTTC,CSASTSGRIYNEQFF
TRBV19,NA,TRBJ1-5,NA,TGTGCCAGTAACACCCGGGGGGAGGGCAATCAGCCCCAGCATTTT,CASNTRGEGNQPQHF
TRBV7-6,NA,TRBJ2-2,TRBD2,TGTGCCAGCAGCTTAGTGGTGACTAGCGGGGGGAACACCGGGGAGCTGTTTTTT,CASSLVVTSGGNTGELFF
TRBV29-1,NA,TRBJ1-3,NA,TGCAGCGTTGAAGACGCAGGGACATCTGGAAACACCATATATTTT,CSVEDAGTSGNTIYF
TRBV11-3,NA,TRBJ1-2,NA,TGTGCCAGCGTACAGGGAGGGTCGGACTATGGCTACACCTTC,CASVQGGSDYGYTF
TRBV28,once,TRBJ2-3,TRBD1,TGTGCCAGCAGTTTAAACCCTGTCGCCGGGACAGAGAAGGCAGATACGCAGTATTTT,CASSLNPVAGTEKADTQYF
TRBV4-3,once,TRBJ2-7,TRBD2,TGCGCCAGCAGCCAGCGTACGGGGGGGCCATTCGAGCAGTACTTC,CASSQRTGGPFEQYF
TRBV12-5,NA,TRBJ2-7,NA,TGTGCTAGTGGTTTGGTACAAGACGAGCAGTACTTC,CASGLVQDEQYF
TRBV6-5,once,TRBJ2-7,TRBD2,TGTGCCAGCAGTTTAGGGACTAGCGGGAGCTCCTACGAGCAGTACTTC,CASSLGTSGSSYEQYF
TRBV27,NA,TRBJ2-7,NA,TGTGCCAGCAGTTTATCGAACAAAATGCACGAGCAGTACTTC,CASSLSNKMHEQYF
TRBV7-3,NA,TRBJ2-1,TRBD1,TGTGCCAGCAGCCGGGACAGGGGCAATGAGCAGTTCTTC,CASSRDRGNEQFF
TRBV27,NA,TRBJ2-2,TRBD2,TGTGCCAGCAGTTGGACGGGAGGGTACACCGGGGAGCTGTTTTTT,CASSWTGGYTGELFF
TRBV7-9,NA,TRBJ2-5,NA,TGTGCCAGCAGCTTATTAGGACTCGGGCAAGAGACCCAGTACTTC,CASSLLGLGQETQYF
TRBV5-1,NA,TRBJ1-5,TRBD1,TGCGCCAGCAGCTTGACGGGACAGGGAAGGCAGCCCCAGCATTTT,CASSLTGQGRQPQHF
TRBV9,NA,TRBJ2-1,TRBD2,TGTGCCAGCAGCCCCCACGGGGGGAACTACAATGAGCAGTTCTTC,CASSPHGGNYNEQFF
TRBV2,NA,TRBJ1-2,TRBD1,TGTGCCAGCAGTCCACGGACAGGCCGCTATGGCTACACCTTC,CASSPRTGRYGYTF
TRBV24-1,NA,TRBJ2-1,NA,TGTGCCACCAGTGATTTGAGAGGGTCCTACAATGAGCAGTTCTTC,CATSDLRGSYNEQFF
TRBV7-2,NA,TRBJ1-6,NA,TGTGCCAGCAGCTTAGCGGGCAGGGCGAATTCACCCCTCCACTTT,CASSLAGRANSPLHF
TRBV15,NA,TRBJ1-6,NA,TGTGCCACCAGCAGGACAGGAGCGGATTCACCCCTCCACTTT,CATSRTGADSPLHF
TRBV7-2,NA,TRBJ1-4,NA,TGTGCCAGCAGCCTAGAACGAGGGAGACCTGAAAAACTGTTTTTT,CASSLERGRPEKLFF
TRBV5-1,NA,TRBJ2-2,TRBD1,TGCGCCAGCAGCTTTGAGGGGGCACCGGACACCGGGGAGCTGTTTTTT,CASSFEGAPDTGELFF
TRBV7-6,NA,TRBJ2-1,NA,TGTGCCAGCAGCCTCAATCCTAGCGTCTCCTACAATGAGCAGTTCTTC,CASSLNPSVSYNEQFF
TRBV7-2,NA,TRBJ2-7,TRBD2,TGTGCCAGCAGCTTAGCTAGCGGGGTCGGGGCCTACGAGCAGTACTTC,CASSLASGVGAYEQYF
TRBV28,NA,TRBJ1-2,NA,TGTGCCACCGGAGCGGGGGGAGGCTACACCTTC,CATGAGGGYTF
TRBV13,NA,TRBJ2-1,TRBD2,TGTGCCAGCACCCTTGATGTGGGGGGGTGGAATGAGCAGTTCTTC,CASTLDVGGWNEQFF
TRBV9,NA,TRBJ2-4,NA,TGTGCCAGCAGCGTAGGTGCAGGGTCACCTTTTTCCAAAAACATTCAGTACTTC,CASSVGAGSPFSKNIQYF
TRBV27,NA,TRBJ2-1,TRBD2,TGTGCCAGCAGTTCTTACCGGGGGGAGGGCCGAGGAAACTACAATGAGCAGTTCTTC,CASSSYRGEGRGNYNEQFF
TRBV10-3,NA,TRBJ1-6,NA,TGTGCCATCAGCCCGTCGGTCGATTCACCCCTCCACTTT,CAISPSVDSPLHF
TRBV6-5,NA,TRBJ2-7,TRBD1,TGTGCCAGCAGTTACCGGGACAGGGGTTCCTACGAGCAGTACTTC,CASSYRDRGSYEQYF
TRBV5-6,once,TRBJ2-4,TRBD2,TGTGCCAGCAGCTTAAGACTAGCGGATCTAGCCAAAAACATTCAGTACTTC,CASSLRLADLAKNIQYF
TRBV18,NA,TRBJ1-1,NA,TGTGCCAGCTCACCACAAGGTGGGGGCGCAGGGACTGAAGCTTTCTTT,CASSPQGGGAGTEAFF
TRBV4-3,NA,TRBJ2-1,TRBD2,TGCGCCAGCAGCCAGCAGAGCGGGAATTCCTACAATGAGCAGTTCTTC,CASSQQSGNSYNEQFF
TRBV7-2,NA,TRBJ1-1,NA,TGTGCCAGCAGCTTTCAGGTGGACACTGAAGCTTTCTTT,CASSFQVDTEAFF
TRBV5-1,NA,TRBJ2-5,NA,TGCGCCAGCAGCTTGGAGGGGCCGGGGACCCAGTACTTC,CASSLEGPGTQYF
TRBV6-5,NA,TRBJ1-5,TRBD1,TGTGCCAGCAGGAGACAGGGGGCTTCCGATCAGCCCCAGCATTTT,CASRRQGASDQPQHF
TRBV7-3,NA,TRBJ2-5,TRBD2,TGTGCCAGCAGCCCCGGACTAGGTGGAGAGACCCAGTACTTC,CASSPGLGGETQYF
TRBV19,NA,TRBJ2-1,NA,TGTGCCAGTAGGCCCGTGATAGCGGACCTCTCCTACAATGAGCAGTTCTTC,CASRPVIADLSYNEQFF
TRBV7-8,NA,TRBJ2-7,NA,TGTGCCAGCAGCTTAGCGCGGGGACTGAGCCCCTACGAGCAGTACTTC,CASSLARGLSPYEQYF
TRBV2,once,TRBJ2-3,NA,TGTGCCAGCAGTTTTTTTCGGGAGCCTCCCACAGATACGCAGTATTTT,CASSFFREPPTDTQYF
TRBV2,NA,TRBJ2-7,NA,TGTGCCAGCAGTGGACGGACAGCCTCCTACGAGCAGTACTTC,CASSGRTASYEQYF
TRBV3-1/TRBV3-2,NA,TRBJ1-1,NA,TGTGCCAGCAGCCAAGAAGGGGTAACTGAAGCTTTCTTT,CASSQEGVTEAFF
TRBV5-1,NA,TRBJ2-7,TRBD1,TGCGCCAGCAGCTTACCATGGGACAGTTCTTCGAACGAGCAGTACTTC,CASSLPWDSSSNEQYF
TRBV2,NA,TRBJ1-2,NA,TGTGCCAGCAGTGATCCAGGAAACTATGGCTACACCTTC,CASSDPGNYGYTF
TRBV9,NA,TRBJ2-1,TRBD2,TGTGCCAGCAGCGGCGTCGGACTAGCGGGGGCCAATGAGCAGTTCTTC,CASSGVGLAGANEQFF
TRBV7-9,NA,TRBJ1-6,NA,TGTGCCAGCAGCTTAGAACGAGATTCACCCCTCCACTTT,CASSLERDSPLHF
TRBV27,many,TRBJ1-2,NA,TGTGCCAGCAGTTTTAGCCAGAACTATGGCTACACCTTC,CASSFSQNYGYTF